The 22 T cell receptor beta chains below all came from one sample that was sequenced in a study of blood T cell repertoires in COVID-19. Sequencing used immunoSEQ multiplex PCR; TCRdb keeps in-frame clones, though not all of them. The data contain about 46,000 clones, 70% to 90% of them singletons. What was sequenced was peripheral blood. Every receptor here comes from a human donor in a cohort sampled during active COVID-19. The donor label of this sample is uncertain.

This clone was seen just once. The chain couples TRBV28 to TRBJ2-1, with D tentatively TRBD2 (6 bases). Germline assignment: CDR1 MDHEN and CDR2 SYDVKM. This CDR3 contains 13 residues. Between the trimmed V and J ends, which lost 6 bases and 5 bases, there was a span of 11 bases. CDR3 sequence: CASSAGGDNEQFF. The DNA for the CDR3 is TGTGCCAGCAGCGCTGGAGGGGACAATGAGCAGTTCTTC.

The gene calls are TRBV5-1 and TRBJ2-3; D is possibly TRBD1 (5 bases). CDR1 and CDR2 from the germline V gene are SGHRS and YFSETQ. The ends were cut back, 2 bases at V and 2 bases at J, with 15 bases in the middle. The CDR3 runs to 16 residues. The CDR3 spells CASSFKGSHTTDTQYF. In DNA, the CDR3 is TGCGCCAGCAGCTTTAAGGGGTCCCACACCACAGATACGCAGTATTTT.

V usage is TRBV5-4 and J usage is TRBJ2-5, with 8 bases that match TRBD2. The trim removed 4 bases at V and 2 bases at J, leaving 4 bases unmatched. CDR1 SGHNT and CDR2 YYREEE come from the germline V gene (reference sequence). The CDR3 is 14 residues long. The CDR3 loop reads CASSRGGNQETQYF. The CDR3 DNA follows: TGTGCCAGCAGCCGGGGGGGAAATCAAGAGACCCAGTACTTC.

The J gene is TRBJ1-5, the V gene TRBV6-2 or TRBV6-3, with D perhaps TRBD1 (6 bases). Deletions cut 5 bases from V and 4 bases from J, with 15 bases between. Looked up from germline, CDR1 is MNHEY and CDR2 is SVGEGT. The CDR3 has 15 amino acids. The CDR3 DNA is TGTGCCAGCAGTCTCAGGGGAGGGACTAATCAGCCCCAGCATTTT. Amino acids: CASSLRGGTNQPQHF.

The chain has TRBV7-3 and TRBJ2-1; 12 positions agree with TRBD2. Looked up from germline, CDR1 is SGHTA and CDR2 is FQGTGA. Trimming took 10 bases from V and 7 from J; bases not matched to a gene: 2. The CDR3 totals 12 residues. The CDR3 DNA reads as TGTGCCACCGGGACTAGCGGGAATGAGCAGTTCTTC. Residues: CATGTSGNEQFF.

CDR3 bases: TGTGCCAGCAGCCTTGGAGAGAGAAACACCATATATTTT. Translation gives CASSLGERNTIYF. The chain combines TRBV12-3 or TRBV12-4 with TRBJ1-3; D remains unclear. V lost 6 bases and J lost 5, with 11 bases in between. The CDR3 is made up of 13 amino acids.

The V and J genes are TRBV19 and TRBJ1-2; TRBD1 aligns across 10 bases. The trim removed 4 bases at V and 6 bases at J, leaving 5 bases unmatched. The CDR3 totals 14 residues. Germline V gene data show CDR1 as LNHDA and CDR2 as SQIVND (reference sequence). The DNA of the CDR3 is TGTGCCAGTAGTACTGTGACAGGGGGCAATGGCTACACCTTC. Translation: CASSTVTGGNGYTF.

The rearrangement uses TRBV14 and TRBJ1-1; D possibly corresponds to TRBD1 (5 bases). The CDR3 sequence is 13 residues long. Germline assignment: CDR1 SGHDN and CDR2 FVKESK. V lost 2 bases, J lost 5 bases, and 9 bases lay in between. CDR3 DNA: TGTGCCAGCAGCCAACTCCGGGGGACTGAAGCTTTCTTT. It codes for CASSQLRGTEAFF.

The chain is built from TRBV4-2 and TRBJ1-4; D is possibly TRBD1 (5 bases). Germline values: CDR1 LGHNA, CDR2 YNFKEQ. With 0 bases removed from V and 4 bases from J, the gap between germline ends came to 9 bases. This CDR3 is built from 15 residues. CDR3 nucleotide sequence: TGTGCCAGCAGCCAAGAGGGGGGGTATAATGAAAAACTGTTTTTT. Its protein product is CASSQEGGYNEKLFF.

The gene calls are TRBV4-1 and TRBJ2-1; a weak D match, TRBD2 (5 bases). The CDR3 is made up of 16 amino acids. Trimming shortened V by 4 bases and J by 2 bases, and 15 bases separated the two germline ends. Germline V gene data show CDR1 as MGHRA and CDR2 as YSYEKL. The CDR3: CASSPTLLSAYNEQFF. The CDR3 DNA is TGCGCCAGCAGCCCAACCCTTCTTAGCGCCTACAATGAGCAGTTCTTC.

The V and J genes are TRBV5-5 and TRBJ2-7, with 8 bases matching TRBD1. The CDR3 consists of 14 residues. Germline V gene sequence: CDR1 SGHKS, CDR2 YYEKEE (reference sequence). The V gene end was trimmed by 3 bases and the J gene end by 2 bases; junction bases not matched to a gene: 4. The CDR3 is CASSSPGQAYEQYF. For the CDR3, the DNA is TGTGCCAGCAGCTCACCGGGACAGGCCTACGAGCAGTACTTC.

V usage is TRBV7-2 and J usage is TRBJ1-2, with 8 bases matching TRBD1. V shed 5 bases, J shed 6 bases, and the junction held 11 bases outside the gene matches. There are 15 residues in the CDR3. Germline assignment: CDR1 SGHTA and CDR2 FQGNSA. CDR3 sequence: CASSPSPGGRDGYTF. The CDR3 DNA sequence: TGTGCCAGCAGCCCCTCGCCAGGGGGCAGGGATGGCTACACCTTC.

The gene calls are TRBV18 and TRBJ1-3, with 10 bases matching TRBD1. Germline lookup yields CDR1 KGHSH and CDR2 LQKENI. Trimming at V came to 6 bases and at J to 4 bases, leaving 9 bases not matched to a gene. This CDR3 contains 16 residues. The CDR3 nucleotides are TGTGCCAGCTCTCAAGGGACAGGGGTCCCGGGAAACACCATATATTTT. This translates into CASSQGTGVPGNTIYF.

The rearrangement links TRBV7-6 to TRBJ2-7, with D possibly matching TRBD2 (9 bases). Per the germline V gene, CDR1 is SGHVS and CDR2 is FNYEAQ. The CDR3 loop spans 20 amino acids. The V and J ends lost 0 bases and 0 bases respectively, with 24 bases between them. Here the CDR3 reads CASSLAEGQGAAGGSYEQYF. CDR3 in DNA: TGTGCCAGCAGCTTAGCGGAGGGCCAGGGGGCAGCGGGGGGCTCCTACGAGCAGTACTTC.

The chain couples TRBV27 to TRBJ2-1; D possibly corresponds to TRBD2 (6 bases). Germline V gene data show CDR1 as MNHEY and CDR2 as SMNVEV (reference sequence). The CDR3 has 16 amino acids. The V gene lost 4 bases and the J gene lost 8 bases, with 21 bases spanning the gap. The CDR3 here is CASSWGPGLKEDEQFF. In DNA form, the CDR3 reads TGTGCCAGCAGTTGGGGACCGGGACTGAAAGAGGATGAGCAGTTCTTC.

J is TRBJ2-7 and V is TRBV12-3 or TRBV12-4, with 10 bases lining up with TRBD2. The CDR3 length is 13 residues. V lost 1 base, J lost 8 bases, and 2 bases stayed unmatched. The CDR3 DNA is TGTGCCAGCAGTTTAGTAGCGGGGGGCCAGCAGTACTTC. Translating gives CASSLVAGGQQYF.

This clone was observed once. The chain is built from TRBV6-5 and TRBJ2-7; the D gene is possibly TRBD1 (5 bases). This CDR3 contains 14 residues. The V gene's germline CDR1 is MNHEY and CDR2 SVGAGI. The germline V and J ends were trimmed by 2 bases and 1 base, with 9 bases remaining between them. CDR3 coding DNA: TGTGCCAGCAGTTACGGGGCAGTTTCCTACGAGCAGTACTTC. This encodes CASSYGAVSYEQYF.

The chain uses TRBV14 and TRBJ2-7, with 7 bases aligning to TRBD2. The germline V gene has CDR1 SGHDN and CDR2 FVKESK. The CDR3 contains 15 residues. V lost 3 bases to trimming and J lost 3 bases; unmatched junction nucleotides: 8. CDR3 protein: CASSHPTGGYYEQYF. The CDR3 DNA reads TGTGCCAGCAGCCATCCTACGGGGGGTTACTACGAGCAGTACTTC.

The CDR3, as DNA: TGTGCCAGCAGCTCTAAGCGGGACACAAATAATTCACCCCTCCACTTT. Translation gives CASSSKRDTNNSPLHF. The rearrangement joins TRBV7-9 to TRBJ1-6; D is perhaps TRBD1 (6 bases). From germline, CDR1 is SEHNR and CDR2 FQNEAQ (reference sequence). The CDR3 loop spans 16 amino acids. The V gene lost 4 bases and the J gene lost 5 bases, with 15 bases spanning the gap.

The rearrangement uses TRBV15 and TRBJ1-2; D not certain. The CDR3 totals 15 residues. The germline V and J ends were trimmed by 3 bases and 4 bases, with 15 bases remaining between them. The germline V gene has CDR1 LNHNV and CDR2 YYDKDF (reference sequence). CDR3 region: CATSRGGKRGYGYTF. The CDR3 bases are TGTGCCACCAGCAGGGGAGGGAAACGGGGCTATGGCTACACCTTC.

The chain has TRBV29-1 and TRBJ2-2; D unclear. V gave up 3 bases and J gave up 0 bases, with 8 bases separating them. This CDR3 contains 14 residues. Germline loops: CDR1 SQVTM, CDR2 ANQGSEA. The DNA for the CDR3 is TGCAGCGTTGATGAGAGGACGAACACCGGGGAGCTGTTTTTT. Translation gives CSVDERTNTGELFF.

The rearrangement links TRBV10-1 to TRBJ2-1, with TRBD2 as a possible D gene (7 bases). The germline V and J ends were trimmed by 8 bases and 8 bases, with 19 bases remaining between them. CDR3 length: 14 amino acids. CDR1 is WNHNN, CDR2 SYGVQD, per germline (reference sequence). CDR3 sequence reads: CASGKGGGQDEQFF. CDR3 sequence (DNA): TGCGCCAGCGGAAAGGGGGGAGGGCAGGATGAGCAGTTCTTC.